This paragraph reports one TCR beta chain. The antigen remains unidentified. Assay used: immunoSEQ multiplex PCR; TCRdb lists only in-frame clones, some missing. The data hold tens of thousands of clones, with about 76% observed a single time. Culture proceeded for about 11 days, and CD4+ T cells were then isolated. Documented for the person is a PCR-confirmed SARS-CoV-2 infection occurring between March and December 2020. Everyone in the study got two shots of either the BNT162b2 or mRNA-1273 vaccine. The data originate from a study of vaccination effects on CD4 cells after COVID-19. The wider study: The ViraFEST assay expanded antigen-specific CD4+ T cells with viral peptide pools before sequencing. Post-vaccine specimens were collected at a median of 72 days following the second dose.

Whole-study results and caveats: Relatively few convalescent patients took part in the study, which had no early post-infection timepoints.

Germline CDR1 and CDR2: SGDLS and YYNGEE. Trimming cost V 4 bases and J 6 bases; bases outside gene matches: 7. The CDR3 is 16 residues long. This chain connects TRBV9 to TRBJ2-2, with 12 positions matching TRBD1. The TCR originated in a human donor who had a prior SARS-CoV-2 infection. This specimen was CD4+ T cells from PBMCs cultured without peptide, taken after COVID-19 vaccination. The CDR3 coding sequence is TGTGCCAGCAGCTCACGGGACAGGGGGCATTCCGGGGAGCTGTTTTTT. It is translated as CASSSRDRGHSGELFF. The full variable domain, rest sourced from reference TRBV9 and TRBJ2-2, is DSGVTQTPKHLITATGQRVTLRCSPRSGDLSVYWYQQSLDQGLQFLIQYYNGEERAKGNILERFSAQQFPDLHSELNLSSLELGDSALYFCASSSRDRGHSGELFFGEGSRLTVL.